The text below deals with one T cell receptor (beta chain). The data are from a study of Ad26.COV2.S vaccination and SARS-CoV-2 variants. At the level of the study: In the study, Ad26.COV2.S was injected intramuscularly once, or twice 56 days apart.

From germline, CDR1 is SNHLY and CDR2 FYNNEI. Between the trimmed V and J ends, which lost 5 bases and 9 bases, there was a span of 11 bases. This CDR3 is 12 amino acids long. Stated treatment: roughly 18 received Ad26.COV2.S at low or high dose, single or two shots; a few received placebo; per-sample allocation not given. Samples came from day 63 after the first vaccine or placebo injection. Ad26.COV2.S expressed prefusion-stabilized spike from the original Wuhan strain. Here immunoSEQ multiplex PCR was the method, and the copy in TCRdb shows in-frame clones only, minus some. The table records about 350,000 clones, 65% to 90% of them present only once.

V is TRBV2 and J is TRBJ2-1, with D hard to call. Specimen: peripheral blood, collected in a trial of Ad26.COV2.S vaccine versus placebo. This clonotype originated in a person between 18 and 65 years old who received the Ad26.COV2.S COVID-19 vaccine or a placebo. The CDR3 reads CASSPPTGEQFF. The CDR3 coding sequence is TGTGCCAGCAGTCCGCCAACGGGTGAGCAGTTCTTC. Filled out from reference TRBV2 and TRBJ2-1, the complete variable domain reads EPEVTQTPSHQVTQMGQEVILRCVPISNHLYFYWYRQILGQKVEFLVSFYNNEISEKSEIFDDQFSVERPDGSNFTLKIRSTKLEDSAMYFCASSPPTGEQFFGPGTRLTVL.